What follows describes a single T cell receptor beta chain. The antigen is unknown. The sample belongs to a study of CD8+ T cells in alopecia areata. In the study overall: A regimen of oral tofacitinib, 5 to 10 mg twice daily, was given to treated patients. Study-wide points: Scalp and blood retained many expanded lesional clones during tofacitinib.

Germline V gives CDR1 ENHRY, CDR2 SYGVKD. The CDR3 totals 14 residues. Trimming stripped 2 bases from V and 2 bases from J, with 7 bases between. Stated treatment: oral pan-JAK inhibitor, 5-10 mg twice daily. Once RNA had been extracted, it was reverse transcribed into cDNA to act as the sequencing template. Data came from immunoSEQ multiplex PCR; TCRdb stores just in-frame clones and leaves some out. Among under 250,000 clones listed, more than 45% were seen once. The chain employs TRBV10-3 and TRBJ1-5, with D tentatively TRBD1 (5 bases). This TCR came from a human donor with alopecia areata. The source was CD4+ T cells sorted from blood, collected at week 4, from a patient treated with tofacitinib. In DNA form, the CDR3 reads TGTGCCATCAGTGAGACAGGAGGCAATCAGCCCCAGCATTTT. It codes for CAISETGGNQPQHF.